This TCR beta chain was observed in a study of T cells after yellow fever vaccination. At the level of the study: The fractions with low cell numbers were processed using SMART-Seq v4 Ultra Low Input.

This clonotype has a handful of counts. As yet, its antigen is unknown. V lost 0 bases and J lost 7, with 12 bases in between. The V gene's germline CDR1 is LGHNA and CDR2 YSLEER. The CDR3 contains 15 residues. Findings and caveats of the study: Some clonotypes, a small share, were shared between CD4 and CD8 compartments. The booster response re-showed most primary clones: over 95% CD4, around 87% CD8.

TCRdb processed the 5' RACE reads anew with MiXCR; each CDR3 protein has one entry. The data show roughly 300,000 distinct CDR3 sequences, about 6.9% seen once. The TCR originated in a man aged 18 to 29 who received the YFV17D yellow fever vaccine. The sample consisted of PBMCs, taken about 49 days after the first yellow fever vaccination. V usage is TRBV4-3 and J usage is TRBJ1-4; D remains ambiguous. The CDR3 loop is CASSQDGGRVEKLFF. DNA of the CDR3: TGCGCCAGCAGCCAAGACGGAGGGCGCGTTGAAAAACTGTTTTTT.